Listed here is a single T cell receptor beta chain. The CDR3 is 16 amino acids. CDR1 and CDR2 (germline): LNHDA, SQIVND (reference sequence). Trimming shortened V by 3 bases and J by 6 bases, and 17 bases separated the two germline ends. The entry originates in a study of T cell changes during pregnancy in multiple sclerosis. Here immunoSEQ multiplex PCR was the method, and the copy in TCRdb shows in-frame clones only, minus some. The sample has about 60,000 clones, 93% seen once. This sequence originates from a female donor with multiple sclerosis, enrolled in a pregnancy study. The chain couples TRBV19 to TRBJ2-2, with D maybe TRBD1 (6 bases). This material consisted of peripheral blood, taken after pregnancy. This CDR3 is CASSISRVGGAGELFF. CDR3 in DNA: TGTGCCAGTAGTATCTCTAGAGTTGGGGGCGCCGGGGAGCTGTTTTTT.